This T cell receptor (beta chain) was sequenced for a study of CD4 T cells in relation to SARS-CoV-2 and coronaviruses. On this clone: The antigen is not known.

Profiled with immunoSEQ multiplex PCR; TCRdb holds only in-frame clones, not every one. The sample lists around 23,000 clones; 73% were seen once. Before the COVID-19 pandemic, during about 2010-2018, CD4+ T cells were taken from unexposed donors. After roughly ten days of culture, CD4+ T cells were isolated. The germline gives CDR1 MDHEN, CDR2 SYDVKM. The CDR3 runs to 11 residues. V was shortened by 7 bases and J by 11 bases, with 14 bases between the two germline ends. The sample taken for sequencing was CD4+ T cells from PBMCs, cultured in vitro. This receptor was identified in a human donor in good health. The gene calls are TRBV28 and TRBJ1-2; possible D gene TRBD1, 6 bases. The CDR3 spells CASKYTGPYTF. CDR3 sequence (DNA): TGTGCCAGCAAGTATACAGGGCCGTACACCTTC.